This TCR beta chain was sequenced for a study of human T cells and chemical hapten exposure listed by TCRdb under 2021. For the study in its entirety: For sensitization, 2% DPC in acetone was applied to a roughly 2 cm by roughly 2 cm area of upper inner arm skin. Blood samples were taken from patients before sensitization (week 0) and then at 2, 6 and about 24 weeks after DPC sensitization. Libraries were pooled for sequencing, and variation in per-sample TCR yields was attributed mainly to small differences in library volumes within the pool. Peripheral blood TCR repertoire changes were tracked in vivo in alopecia patients during primary and secondary sensitization to the hapten diphenylcyclopropenone (DPC). Patch testing was performed on the upper back with Finn chambers containing 0.01% DPC, and the patch tests were scored after 6 days according to International Contact Dermatitis Research Group standards. Throughout the approximately 25-week study period, patients were also given weekly therapeutic DPC doses on the scalp. The patient cohort, mostly female, included alopecia areata with under or over 50% scalp involvement, alopecia totalis and alopecia universalis. About 29 alopecia patients gave blood for TCR sequencing at one to four time points (pre-sensitization, 2, 6 and 24 weeks). Overall study results and their limits: DPC sensitization did not change the number of TCRs with a frequency above 1 in 1000, and there was no evidence of changes in global repertoire structure. All patients had alopecia, a presumed autoimmune disease, so their immune response might differ from that of healthy individuals. Repeated subsampling changed both the strength of the expansion versus patch-test correlation and the threshold at which that correlation became significant. Patch test score correlated positively with the number of PT1 expanded TCRs, reaching significance at thresholds 8, 16 and 32 but not at 4. Significantly more large CDR3 similarity clusters were formed by expanded TCRs than by pre-sensitization or healthy control sets, consistent with antigen-driven responses.

The time point tag for this specimen amounts to: patch test 1, 2 weeks after DPC sensitization. The intended sense of this specimen's treatment or condition label: therapeutic diphenylcyclopropenone sensitization with weekly scalp DPC. At every patch-test visit, the blood draw took place before the patch test was put on. Patients were considered eligible if aged 18 to 70, diagnosed with alopecia and deemed suitable for DPC therapy, and patients were excluded if pregnant. Total RNA was isolated from unfractionated whole blood collected in Tempus Blood RNA tubes. Relative to germline, V is 5 bases shorter and J is 13 bases shorter, with 9 bases between their ends. The CDR3 starts with the cysteine, ends with the phenylalanine, and has 11 residues. CDR3 DNA only is kept here, 33 bases in frame from base 1. CDR1 and CDR2 are drawn from the germline V gene (reference sequence): MNHEY, SMNVEV. The library relied on RACE. Sequencer: NextSeq 500. During library preparation, unique molecular identifiers were attached to individual cDNA molecules so that TCRs could be counted quantitatively and reproducibly. Both TCR alpha and TCR beta chains were sequenced from each blood RNA sample. The authors' analysis ran thus. The median number of TCRs per sample was around 100,000, ranging from 23,224 to 690,600. V, J and CDR3 annotation of the TCR reads was performed with the Decombinator software suite. To make PS versus PT1 abundance plots, every sample was subsampled to the same number of TCRs (28,000). Expanded TCRs were defined as absent before sensitization and observed at least eight times at the 2-week time point. The public reads were reprocessed in TCRdb via fastp at Q25 and MiXCR, keeping in-frame beta chains. Under each unique CDR3 protein, matching rows form one entry showing the most common genes and DNA. It is TCRdb's table, rather than the study itself, that gives the V and J calls and clone size. This sample comprises approximately 71,000 distinct CDR3 sequences, roughly 9.2% of them detected only once. The ten largest make up 3.3% of the sample.

This clonotype showed up many times. What antigen it recognizes has not been identified. No clone much larger than this one lies a single base away; base qualities are absent. This specimen consisted of whole blood, obtained in connection with sensitization to the hapten diphenylcyclopropenone (DPC). The TCR comes from a middle-aged woman with alopecia areata. Some clones in this sample may be carry-over from other donors' samples. This chain joins TRBV27 to TRBJ1-6; there is no confident call for the D gene. The DNA reads as follows: TGTGCCAGCAGTCAAGGTGGTCCCCTCCACTTT. The translation is CASSQGGPLHF.